Following are 10 T cell receptor beta chains from one sample sequenced in a study of OX40 agonist ivuxolimab in advanced cancers. Repertoires were generated with immunoSEQ multiplex PCR, while TCRdb's copy carries only in-frame clones and drops some. The top ten clones hold around a fifth of a sample with roughly 13,000 clones, 80% to 95% of them seen once. This specimen was CD4+ or CD8+ T cells sorted from blood, taken in a trial of the OX40 agonist ivuxolimab. The receptors derive from an adult with an advanced solid tumor such as melanoma, head and neck, liver or kidney cancer.

This clone was seen a few times. The chain has TRBV10-1 and TRBJ2-1; D perhaps matches TRBD1 (6 bases). Germline lookup yields CDR1 WNHNN and CDR2 SYGVQD (reference sequence). This CDR3 is built from 14 residues. V was cut by 3 bases and J by 5 bases, with 11 bases left in between. CDR3 sequence: CASSETGTNNEQFF. For the CDR3, the DNA is TGCGCCAGCAGTGAAACCGGGACAAACAATGAGCAGTTCTTC.

The chain combines TRBV29-1 with TRBJ2-7; either TRBD1 or TRBD2 may fit D (5 bases each). Per the germline V gene, CDR1 is SQVTM and CDR2 is ANQGSEA. Trimming pared 1 base from V and 5 bases from J, leaving 15 bases between. The CDR3 extends over 14 amino acids. CDR3 sequence: CSVEGRGTLDEQYF. CDR3 DNA sequence: TGCAGCGTTGAAGGGCGAGGGACCCTGGACGAGCAGTACTTC.

The V call is TRBV14, the J call TRBJ2-7; maybe TRBD1 (6 bases). The CDR3 runs 15 residues. V lost 0 bases to trimming and J lost 2 bases, with 11 bases between them. CDR1 and CDR2 (germline): SGHDN, FVKESK. The CDR3 DNA reads as TGTGCCAGCAGCCAAGATCGACAGGCGCCCTACGAGCAGTACTTC. Protein sequence: CASSQDRQAPYEQYF.

This chain links TRBV28 with TRBJ1-5; TRBD1 might be the D (6 bases). Germline-derived CDR1 and CDR2 are MDHEN and SYDVKM. V lost 7 bases to trimming and J lost 10 bases, with 20 bases between them. The CDR3 is made up of 14 amino acids. The CDR3 protein is CASTSWERGGPQHF. CDR3 coding DNA: TGTGCCAGCACCTCGTGGGAAAGGGGGGGACCCCAGCATTTT.

The rearrangement uses TRBV10-2 and TRBJ2-1; no reliable D call. Germline loops: CDR1 WSHSY, CDR2 SAAADI. This CDR3 spans 11 amino acids. Trimming stripped 8 bases from V and 6 bases from J, with 8 bases between. The CDR3 sequence is CASGEVNEQFF. In nucleotides, the CDR3 is TGCGCCAGCGGAGAGGTCAATGAGCAGTTCTTC.

The chain recombines TRBV28 with TRBJ2-5; 10 positions match TRBD2. The closer fit of TRBJ2-7 to the DNA end suggests the J call may be wrong. The germline V gene encodes CDR1 MDHEN and CDR2 SYDVKM. CDR3 length: 16 amino acids. The CDR3 sequence: CASSFFSLAGEYEQYF. The DNA of the CDR3 is TGTGCCAGCAGTTTCTTCTCCCTAGCGGGGGAATACGAGCAGTACTTC.

This sequence joins TRBV28 and TRBJ1-3; 11 bases line up with TRBD1. The V segment lost 8 bases and the J segment 0 bases; nucleotides outside the gene matches: 0. CDR3 length: 14 amino acids. Germline values: CDR1 MDHEN, CDR2 SYDVKM. CDR3: CASGTGGSGNTIYF. DNA of the CDR3: TGTGCCAGCGGGACAGGGGGCTCTGGAAACACCATATATTTT.

The rearrangement links TRBV27 to TRBJ2-1; a weak D match, TRBD2 (6 bases). The germline gives CDR1 MNHEY, CDR2 SMNVEV (reference sequence). V lost 5 bases and J 0 bases, leaving 8 bases between the germline ends. The CDR3 loop spans 14 amino acids. CDR3 sequence: CASSPGSSYNEQFF. The CDR3 nucleotides are TGTGCCAGCAGTCCCGGGAGCTCCTACAATGAGCAGTTCTTC.

The V and J genes are TRBV9 and TRBJ2-1, with 7 bases that match TRBD1. CDR1 SGDLS and CDR2 YYNGEE come from the germline V gene. The trim removed 3 bases at V and 0 bases at J, leaving 3 bases unmatched. This CDR3 is built from 15 residues. The CDR3 DNA reads TGTGCCAGCAGCGCGACAGGGAACTCCTACAATGAGCAGTTCTTC. It specifies CASSATGNSYNEQFF.

The rearrangement links TRBV5-1 to TRBJ2-7; D remains ambiguous. In germline, CDR1 is SGHRS, CDR2 YFSETQ. Trimming removed 5 bases at V and 2 bases at J, with 8 bases between. The CDR3 covers 12 residues. The CDR3 spells CASSPGAYEQYF. CDR3 bases: TGCGCCAGCAGTCCTGGCGCCTACGAGCAGTACTTC.